This TCR beta chain was sequenced for a study of siplizumab effects on memory and regulatory T cells. Findings of the study overall: In siplizumab cultures, the suppressive function of proliferating Tregs remained unconfirmed.

TCRdb keeps only in-frame clones here, not all; method: immunoSEQ multiplex PCR. The sample consists of 90,000 to 130,000 clones, around 90% of them appearing once. The germline V gene encodes CDR1 MNHEY and CDR2 SMNVEV (reference sequence). This CDR3 is built from 15 residues. The V gene end was trimmed by 4 bases and the J gene end by 3 bases; junction bases not matched to a gene: 5. Concerning this clone itself: No antigen is known for it.

What was sequenced was CD4+ T cells sorted from blood. This clonotype was obtained from a human donor in good health. The rearrangement links TRBV27 to TRBJ2-2; 7 bases are shared with TRBD1. As DNA, the CDR3 is TGTGCCAGCAGTTACAGGGGTTTTGACACCGGGGAGCTGTTTTTT. As protein: CASSYRGFDTGELFF.